These 26 T cell receptor beta chains originate from one sample sequenced in a study of blood T cell repertoires in COVID-19. The repertoire was sequenced with immunoSEQ multiplex PCR; TCRdb's copy has only in-frame clones and lacks some. Found here are 380,000 or so clones, around 92% of them singletons; the top ten hold around 1.3%. The sample taken for sequencing was peripheral blood. Source of these receptors: a man aged 40-55 years with acute or convalescent COVID-19.

For the CDR3, the DNA is TGTGCCAGCAGCCAAGTACGCGGAACTAATGAAAAACTGTTTTTT. It codes for CASSQVRGTNEKLFF. This chain connects TRBV4-2 to TRBJ1-4; D is ambiguous. There are 15 residues in the CDR3. Trimming stripped 1 base from V and 1 base from J, with 7 bases between. Germline V gene lookup returns CDR1 LGHNA and CDR2 YNFKEQ.

V is TRBV30 and J is TRBJ2-3; TRBD2 matches 7 bases. Germline V gives CDR1 GTSNPN, CDR2 SVGIG (reference sequence). J was trimmed by 4 bases and V by 4 bases; bases with no gene match: 11. This CDR3 is built from 15 residues. The DNA of the CDR3 is TGTGCCTGGACACGGACTAGTCTATATTCAGATACGCAGTATTTT. Protein: CAWTRTSLYSDTQYF. Full variable domain (rest looked up from reference TRBV30 and TRBJ2-3): SQTIHQWPATLVQPVGSPLSLECTVEGTSNPNLYWYRQAAGRGLQLLFYSVGIGQISSEVPQNLSASRPQDRQFILSSKKLLLSDSGFYLCAWTRTSLYSDTQYFGPGTRLTVL.

The rearrangement links TRBV20-1 to TRBJ1-5; D might be TRBD1 (6 bases). Deletions cut 3 bases from V and 2 bases from J, with 11 bases between. The CDR3 totals 14 residues. The germline gives CDR1 DFQATT, CDR2 SNEGSKA (reference sequence). CDR3 sequence reads: CSASGAGGNQPQHF. For the CDR3, the DNA is TGCAGTGCTAGTGGGGCAGGGGGCAATCAGCCCCAGCATTTT.

The chain links TRBV5-4 to TRBJ2-1; D may be TRBD2 (5 bases). Germline CDR1 SGHNT, CDR2 YYREEE (reference sequence). This CDR3 spans 15 amino acids. Trimming left V 4 bases short and J 7 bases short, with 18 bases between. Written as DNA, the CDR3 is TGTGCCAGCAGCCGCACCTTGGAGGAGATAAATGAGCAGTTCTTC. It yields the protein CASSRTLEEINEQFF.

The chain joins TRBV28 to TRBJ1-2; no clear D gene. Trimming stripped 9 bases from V and 0 bases from J, with 11 bases between. The CDR3 runs to 13 residues. Per germline, CDR1 MDHEN and CDR2 SYDVKM. CDR3 region: CASRDGANYGYTF. The CDR3 region has the DNA TGTGCCAGTCGAGACGGAGCTAACTATGGCTACACCTTC.

The chain links TRBV11-2 to TRBJ1-2; no clear D. This CDR3 is 16 amino acids long. The germline V gene has CDR1 SGHAT and CDR2 FQNNGV. Between the trimmed V and J ends, which lost 5 bases and 1 base, there was a span of 17 bases. CDR3 nucleotides: TGTGCCAGCAGCCCTCCCCCGCGGTCACTTAACTATGGCTACACCTTC. Protein product: CASSPPPRSLNYGYTF.

The V and J genes are TRBV6-5 and TRBJ1-1, with 7 bases matching TRBD1. The CDR3 has 15 amino acids. The germline CDR1 and CDR2 sequences are MNHEY and SVGAGI. V lost 6 bases, J lost 8 bases, and 15 bases stayed unmatched. This CDR3 is CASSPYNTGVAEAFF. For the CDR3, the DNA is TGTGCCAGCAGCCCATATAATACAGGGGTGGCCGAAGCTTTCTTT.

This chain joins TRBV5-4 and TRBJ1-1; D unclear. The CDR3 is 12 amino acids. V was trimmed by 0 bases and J by 7 bases, leaving 7 bases between them. The germline gives CDR1 SGHNT, CDR2 YYREEE (reference sequence). The CDR3 sequence is CASSLEYSEAFF. The CDR3 DNA sequence: TGTGCCAGCAGCTTGGAGTACAGTGAAGCTTTCTTT. Looking up the rest from reference TRBV5-4 and TRBJ1-1 gives the full variable domain: ETGVTQSPTHLIKTRGQQVTLRCSSQSGHNTVSWYQQALGQGPQFIFQYYREEENGRGNFPPRFSGLQFPNYSSELNVNALELDDSALYLCASSLEYSEAFFGQGTRLTVV.

The chain carries TRBV4-1 and TRBJ1-4; tentative D call: TRBD1 (5 bases). Trimming cost V 0 bases and J 0 bases, with 14 bases left between them. The CDR3 totals 18 residues. CDR1 is MGHRA and CDR2 is YSYEKL in the germline V gene. The DNA for the CDR3 is TGCGCCAGCAGCCAAGATCTCGACAGAGAAACAACTAATGAAAAACTGTTTTTT. Its translation is CASSQDLDRETTNEKLFF.

This chain uses TRBV6-5 with TRBJ2-1, with 11 positions matching TRBD2. This CDR3 region has 15 residues. The V and J ends lost 8 bases and 3 bases, in that order; junction bases with no gene match: 6. Germline V gives CDR1 MNHEY, CDR2 SVGAGI. CDR3 DNA: TGTGCCAGCGTCTTAGCGGGAGGGGGCTACAATGAGCAGTTCTTC. It yields the protein CASVLAGGGYNEQFF.

This chain uses TRBV19 with TRBJ1-5; D call uncertain. The germline V gene has CDR1 LNHDA and CDR2 SQIVND (reference sequence). Deletions cut 4 bases from V and 3 bases from J, with 10 bases between. The CDR3 consists of 14 residues. In DNA, the CDR3 is TGTGCCAGTAGTAGAAGGGAGTACAATCAGCCCCAGCATTTT. Translated, it gives CASSRREYNQPQHF. The complete variable domain, with remaining parts taken from reference TRBV19 and TRBJ1-5, reads DGGITQSPKYLFRKEGQNVTLSCEQNLNHDAMYWYRQDPGQGLRLIYYSQIVNDFQKGDIAEGYSVSREKKESFPLTVTSAQKNPTAFYLCASSRREYNQPQHFGDGTRLSIL.

The rearrangement links TRBV27 to TRBJ2-1, with 8 bases lining up with TRBD2. Germline lookup yields CDR1 MNHEY and CDR2 SMNVEV (reference sequence). The CDR3 totals 17 residues. The V gene end was trimmed by 5 bases and the J gene end by 3 bases; junction bases not matched to a gene: 12. CDR3 DNA: TGTGCCAGCAGTCCAACTAGCGGAGGGTGGCTCTACAATGAGCAGTTCTTC. This codes for CASSPTSGGWLYNEQFF.

The rearrangement joins TRBV2 to TRBJ2-2; D unclear. V was cut by 7 bases and J by 1 base, with 7 bases left in between. The V gene's germline CDR1 is SNHLY and CDR2 FYNNEI. The CDR3 length is 13 residues. CDR3 nucleotides: TGTGCCAGCACCCCCCAGAACACCGGGGAGCTGTTTTTT. Translating it yields CASTPQNTGELFF.

J is TRBJ1-1 and V is TRBV5-5, with D perhaps TRBD1 (5 bases). Trimming removed 0 bases from V and 1 base from J, with 10 bases in between. The CDR3 has 15 amino acids. Germline V gene sequence: CDR1 SGHKS, CDR2 YYEKEE (reference sequence). The CDR3 loop is CASSLVGQKNTEAFF. The CDR3 coding sequence is TGTGCCAGCAGCTTGGTGGGGCAGAAGAACACTGAAGCTTTCTTT.

This rearrangement joins TRBV6-5 to TRBJ1-5; the match to TRBD1 covers 7 bases. Trimming at V came to 7 bases and at J to 7 bases, leaving 7 bases not matched to a gene. The CDR3 runs to 13 residues. Looked up from germline, CDR1 is MNHEY and CDR2 is SVGAGI. The CDR3 DNA sequence: TGTGCCAGCACCCAAGACAGGGCCCAGCCCCAGCATTTT. Its translation is CASTQDRAQPQHF.

This clone showed up just once. The V gene is TRBV6-4, the J gene TRBJ2-1, with D possibly matching TRBD2 (6 bases). V lost 0 bases and J 2 bases, leaving 11 bases between the germline ends. Looked up from germline, CDR1 is MRHNA and CDR2 is SNTAGT. The CDR3 contains 16 residues. The CDR3 DNA sequence: TGTGCCAGCAGTGACTCTGGAGGGAGAACCTACAATGAGCAGTTCTTC. Its translation: CASSDSGGRTYNEQFF.

This chain connects TRBV28 to TRBJ1-2, with D unclear. From germline, CDR1 is MDHEN and CDR2 SYDVKM. This CDR3 region has 16 residues. Trimming took 5 bases from V and 0 from J, leaving 16 bases between them. The CDR3 reads CASSPPLAATNYGYTF. The CDR3 region has the DNA TGTGCCAGCAGTCCCCCCCTGGCAGCGACTAACTATGGCTACACCTTC.

The genes are TRBV15 and TRBJ1-1, with D hard to call. Germline assignment: CDR1 LNHNV and CDR2 YYDKDF (reference sequence). V was trimmed by 9 bases and J by 0 bases, leaving 11 bases between them. This CDR3 spans 13 amino acids. This CDR3 reads CATGRDLNTEAFF. The CDR3 DNA sequence: TGTGCCACAGGGAGGGATTTGAACACTGAAGCTTTCTTT.

J is TRBJ2-7 and V is TRBV2; D possibly corresponds to TRBD1 (6 bases). The V end lost 1 base, the J end lost 6 bases, and 16 bases lay between the germline ends. CDR1 and CDR2 (germline): SNHLY, FYNNEI. This CDR3 region has 15 residues. The chain's CDR3 is CASSEGTASYREQYF. Written as DNA, the CDR3 is TGTGCCAGCAGTGAAGGGACAGCGTCCTATCGCGAGCAGTACTTC.

The rearrangement uses TRBV9 and TRBJ2-5; weak D call: TRBD2 (5 bases). CDR3 length equals 15 residues. Germline CDR1 is SGDLS and CDR2 is YYNGEE. V lost 0 bases to trimming and J lost 1 base, with 10 bases between them. The CDR3 DNA sequence: TGTGCCAGCAGCGTAGAGATCGGACTCCAAGAGACCCAGTACTTC. Residues: CASSVEIGLQETQYF.

V usage is TRBV9 and J usage is TRBJ2-2; D unclear. Trimming removed 2 bases from V and 7 bases from J, with 15 bases in between. Germline V gene lookup returns CDR1 SGDLS and CDR2 YYNGEE. This CDR3 is built from 15 residues. CDR3: CASSVPSSFGGELFF. The DNA of the CDR3 is TGTGCCAGCAGCGTTCCTAGTTCCTTCGGCGGGGAGCTGTTTTTT.

The chain links TRBV27 to TRBJ2-2, with 7 positions matching TRBD1. Germline CDR1 and CDR2: MNHEY and SMNVEV (reference sequence). Trimming at V came to 8 bases and at J to 2 bases, leaving 8 bases not matched to a gene. The CDR3 has 15 residues. The CDR3 coding sequence is TGTGCCAGCCGCTCACGACAGGGAAACACCGGGGAGCTGTTTTTT. This encodes CASRSRQGNTGELFF.

This rearrangement joins TRBV5-1 to TRBJ1-4; TRBD1 might be the D (5 bases). Germline V gene data show CDR1 as SGHRS and CDR2 as YFSETQ. This CDR3 comprises 15 residues. Trimming removed 3 bases at V and 4 bases at J, with 13 bases between. The DNA of the CDR3 is TGCGCCAGCAGCTCGACTGGGGCCGGTAATGAAAAACTGTTTTTT. Its translation: CASSSTGAGNEKLFF. Combining the CDR3 with reference TRBV5-1 and TRBJ1-4 gives the whole variable domain KAGVTQTPRYLIKTRGQQVTLSCSPISGHRSVSWYQQTPGQGLQFLFEYFSETQRNKGNFPGRFSGRQFSNSRSEMNVSTLELGDSALYLCASSSTGAGNEKLFFGSGTQLSVL.

The chain joins TRBV30 to TRBJ1-4; 10 bases fit TRBD1. This CDR3 is 13 amino acids long. The germline CDR1 and CDR2 sequences are GTSNPN and SVGIG (reference sequence). Trimming at V came to 3 bases and at J to 7 bases, leaving 2 bases not matched to a gene. The CDR3, as DNA: TGTGCCTGGAGCCGGGACAGGGGTGAAAAACTGTTTTTT. Protein: CAWSRDRGEKLFF.

Points on this clone: This clone may be a read error of a much larger clone one base away. Other DNA sequences in the same sample also yield this CDR3. The chain couples TRBV3-1 (or the pseudogene TRBV3-2) to TRBJ1-2; 8 positions agree with TRBD1. The CDR3 has 14 amino acids. The germline V gene has CDR1 LGHDT and CDR2 YNNKEL (reference sequence). J gave up 4 bases and V 1 base, and 2 bases lay outside the gene matches. The CDR3 reads CASSQGTGGYGYTF. The DNA of the CDR3 is TGTGCCAGCAGCCAAGGTACAGGGGGCTATGGCTACACCTTC.

The chain links TRBV2 to TRBJ2-7; 8 bases agree with TRBD1. With 7 bases clipped from V and 4 bases from J, the junction kept 18 bases outside the gene matches. CDR3 length: 17 amino acids. Germline loops: CDR1 SNHLY, CDR2 FYNNEI. CDR3 in DNA: TGTGCCAGCACCCGATCCCAATTAGACAGGGGTAGTTACGAGCAGTACTTC. Translating it yields CASTRSQLDRGSYEQYF.